This is a list of T cell receptor beta chains from one sample in a study of PD-L1 blockade in urothelial cancer. Profiling relied on immunoSEQ multiplex PCR, and the TCRdb table lists in-frame clones only, not all of them. The data show 90,000 to 120,000 clones, about 85% seen once. This specimen was PBMCs, taken around atezolizumab (anti-PD-L1) treatment. The receptors here all came from a man between 45 and 60 years old with urothelial cancer. Each CDR3 is given with its conserved first and last residue. The D gene is left open where the match is weak. Not every row has a clone size; where given, it reads once, few, many or a size class.

D,V,J,size,length,CDR3,DNA
TRBD2,TRBV6-1,TRBJ2-7,.,15,CASSRSSGSNYEQYF,TGTGCCAGCAGTAGATCTAGCGGGTCAAACTACGAGCAGTACTTC
TRBD1,TRBV11-1,TRBJ2-5,.,14,CASTITGDQETQYF,TGTGCCAGCACCATAACAGGGGATCAAGAGACCCAGTACTTC
.,TRBV27,TRBJ2-7,.,13,CASSFRAGDEQYF,TGTGCCAGCAGTTTTAGAGCCGGGGACGAGCAGTACTTC
.,TRBV4-1,TRBJ1-5,.,15,CASSRNTGSAQPQHF,TGCGCCAGCAGCCGAAATACAGGGTCAGCTCAGCCCCAGCATTTT
TRBD2,TRBV7-2,TRBJ2-1,.,15,CASSLTSGRTNEQFF,TGTGCCAGCAGCTTAACCAGCGGGAGAACCAATGAGCAGTTCTTC
TRBD1,TRBV7-9,TRBJ1-2,.,14,CASSLTGGPYGYTF,TGTGCCAGCAGCTTAACAGGGGGCCCATATGGCTACACCTTC
TRBD2,TRBV2,TRBJ2-1,.,12,CASGRGSNEQFF,TGTGCCAGCGGTCGCGGGAGCAATGAGCAGTTCTTC
TRBD1,TRBV5-1,TRBJ1-1,.,14,CASSATGGLTEAFF,TGCGCCAGCAGCGCGACAGGGGGCTTGACTGAAGCTTTCTTT
TRBD1,TRBV28,TRBJ1-5,.,14,CASSLGTGGQPQHF,TGTGCCAGCAGTCTAGGGACAGGGGGTCAGCCCCAGCATTTT
.,TRBV15,TRBJ1-5,.,14,CATSRDAVSRPQHF,TGTGCCACCAGCAGAGATGCTGTGTCTAGGCCCCAGCATTTT
.,TRBV5-8,TRBJ1-3,.,16,CASSLESGGSGNTIYF,TGTGCCAGCAGCTTGGAATCCGGGGGCTCTGGAAACACCATATATTTT
.,TRBV5-6,TRBJ1-3,.,15,CASSPQATWGNTIYF,TGTGCCAGCAGCCCGCAGGCCACTTGGGGAAACACCATATATTTT
TRBD1,TRBV18,TRBJ2-7,once,16,CASSPGMGQGFYEQYF,TGTGCCAGCTCACCAGGAATGGGACAGGGCTTCTACGAGCAGTACTTC
.,TRBV18,TRBJ1-1,.,16,CASSPRREIKNTEAFF,TGTGCCAGCTCACCAAGGCGGGAAATAAAGAACACTGAAGCTTTCTTT
.,TRBV9,TRBJ2-3,.,12,CASSAYTDTQYF,TGTGCCAGCAGCGCCTACACAGATACGCAGTATTTT
.,TRBV1,TRBJ2-1,.,18,CTSSQASTRGGSVNEQFF,TGCACCAGCAGCCAAGCGTCGACTAGGGGCGGGAGTGTGAATGAGCAGTTCTTC
TRBD1,TRBV6-4,TRBJ2-2,.,14,CASSRDSETGELFF,TGTGCCAGCAGTAGGGACAGTGAGACCGGGGAGCTGTTTTTT
TRBD2,TRBV5-1,TRBJ2-3,few,16,CASSLRPSGNTDTQYF,TGCGCCAGCAGCTTGCGGCCTAGCGGTAACACAGATACGCAGTATTTT
.,TRBV6-5,TRBJ2-1,.,14,CASPRGSSYNEQFF,TGTGCCAGCCCGCGAGGAAGCTCCTACAATGAGCAGTTCTTC
.,TRBV19,TRBJ2-5,.,13,CASSIGLLETQYF,TGTGCCAGTAGTATAGGACTATTAGAGACCCAGTACTTC
.,TRBV21-1,TRBJ1-5,few,14,CASSHRGLDQPQHF,TGTGCCAGCTCCCACCGGGGATTGGACCAGCCCCAGCATTTT
TRBD2,TRBV5-4,TRBJ2-1,.,15,CASSLGLAGYNEQFF,TGTGCCAGCAGCTTAGGACTAGCGGGATACAATGAGCAGTTCTTC
.,TRBV7-9,TRBJ2-1,.,15,CASSLAGDSYNEQFF,TGTGCCAGCAGCTTAGCGGGAGACTCCTACAATGAGCAGTTCTTC
TRBD1,TRBV6-1,TRBJ2-1,.,14,CASTKDRGNNEQFF,TGTGCCAGCACTAAAGACAGGGGGAACAATGAGCAGTTCTTC
.,TRBV2,TRBJ1-2,.,13,CASSDRENYGYTF,TGTGCCAGCAGTGACAGGGAAAACTATGGCTACACCTTC